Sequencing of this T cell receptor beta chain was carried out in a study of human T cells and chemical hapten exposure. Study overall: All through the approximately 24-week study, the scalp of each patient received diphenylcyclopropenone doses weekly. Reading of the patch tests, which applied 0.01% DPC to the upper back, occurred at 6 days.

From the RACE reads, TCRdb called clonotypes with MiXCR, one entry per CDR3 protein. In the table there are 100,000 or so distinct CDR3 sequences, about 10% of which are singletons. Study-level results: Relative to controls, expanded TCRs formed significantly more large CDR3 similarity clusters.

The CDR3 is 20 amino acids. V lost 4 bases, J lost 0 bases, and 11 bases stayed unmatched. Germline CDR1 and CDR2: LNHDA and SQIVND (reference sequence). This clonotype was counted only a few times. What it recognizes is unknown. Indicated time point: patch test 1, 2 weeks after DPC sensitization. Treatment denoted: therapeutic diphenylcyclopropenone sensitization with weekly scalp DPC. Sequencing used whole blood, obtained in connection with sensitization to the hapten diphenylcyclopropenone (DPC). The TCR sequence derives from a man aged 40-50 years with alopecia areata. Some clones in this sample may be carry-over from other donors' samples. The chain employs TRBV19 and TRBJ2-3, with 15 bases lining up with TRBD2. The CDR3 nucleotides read TGTGCCAGTAGTAATCCAGCCGGGACTAGCGGGAGGTTGAGCACAGATACGCAGTATTTT. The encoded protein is CASSNPAGTSGRLSTDTQYF.